One and the same sample provided the 18 T cell receptor beta chains below, sequenced in a study of beta chain features in type 1 diabetes. Expressed TCRB transcripts were sequenced, since all the RNA that had been isolated was reverse transcribed. The assay was immunoSEQ multiplex PCR, and TCRdb's table has in-frame clones only and misses some. The sample has around 300,000 clones; approximately 11% are singletons. Source material: naive CD4+ T cells from blood. These receptors were obtained from a woman between 25 and 40 years old in good health.

This chain uses TRBV27 with TRBJ2-3; D is perhaps TRBD2 (5 bases). Per germline, CDR1 MNHEY and CDR2 SMNVEV (reference sequence). Trimming removed 6 bases at V and 6 bases at J, with 13 bases between. The CDR3 spans 13 residues. The CDR3 region has the DNA TGTGCCAGCAGATCACTAGTCTCTGATACGCAGTATTTT. Encoded protein: CASRSLVSDTQYF.

This clone has a handful of counts. The rearrangement links TRBV9 to TRBJ2-7, with 7 nucleotides matching TRBD1. Germline CDR1 reads SGDLS; CDR2 reads YYNGEE. V lost 5 bases and J lost 6; bases outside the gene matches: 11. CDR3 length: 14 residues. CDR3 region: CASSKTGKGSEQYF. CDR3 nucleotides: TGTGCCAGCAGTAAGACAGGGAAGGGGTCCGAGCAGTACTTC.

This clone was observed a few times. This sequence joins TRBV6-5 and TRBJ2-1; 8 positions agree with TRBD1. J was trimmed by 6 bases and V by 6 bases; bases with no gene match: 7. The CDR3 is made up of 14 amino acids. In germline, CDR1 is MNHEY, CDR2 SVGAGI. The CDR3 reads CASRRTGHRNEQFF. CDR3 bases: TGTGCCAGCAGGAGGACAGGGCATCGCAATGAGCAGTTCTTC.

There are a few counts of this clone. The genes are TRBV27 and TRBJ2-7, with 12 bases lining up with TRBD1. V lost 6 bases to trimming and J lost 2 bases; unmatched junction nucleotides: 2. In germline, CDR1 is MNHEY, CDR2 SMNVEV (reference sequence). The CDR3 is 14 amino acids. In DNA, the CDR3 is TGTGCCAGCAGCCGGGACAGGGGGCCCTACGAGCAGTACTTC. Translation: CASSRDRGPYEQYF.

There are a few counts of this clone. The rearrangement joins TRBV6-6 to TRBJ2-3; 8 bases fit TRBD1. The CDR3 length is 14 residues. V gave up 6 bases and J gave up 3 bases; unmatched junction bases: 5. CDR1 is MNHNY, CDR2 SVGAGI, per germline (reference sequence). The CDR3 region has the DNA TGTGCCAGCAGCCTCACAGGGGGGACAGATACGCAGTATTTT. Amino acids: CASSLTGGTDTQYF.

This clone was picked up a small number of times. The chain recombines TRBV12-5 with TRBJ2-7; TRBD1 matches at 7 bases. This CDR3 has 16 amino acids. Germline V CDR1 and CDR2: LGHNT, FRNRAP. V gave up 1 base and J gave up 0 bases; unmatched junction bases: 6. As DNA, the CDR3 is TGTGCTAGTGGTTTGGCGCAGGGGGAAGCCTCCTACGAGCAGTACTTC. Its translation is CASGLAQGEASYEQYF.

The chain joins TRBV18 to TRBJ2-2, with TRBD1 matching 8 bases. Germline V lookup: CDR1 KGHSH, CDR2 LQKENI. CDR3 length: 17 residues. J gave up 1 base and V 2 bases, and 6 bases lay outside the gene matches. The CDR3 bases are TGTGCCAGCTCACCAGGGTCCGGGACAGGGAACACCGGGGAGCTGTTTTTT. The encoded protein is CASSPGSGTGNTGELFF.

The gene calls are TRBV5-4 and TRBJ2-1; 12 bases agree with TRBD2. Germline V gene sequence: CDR1 SGHNT, CDR2 YYREEE (reference sequence). The length of the CDR3 is 17 residues. Unmatched junction bases numbered 20, after V lost 4 bases and J lost 15 bases. CDR3 region: CASSADPTSGRVSGWFF. DNA of the CDR3: TGTGCCAGCAGCGCGGATCCGACTAGCGGGAGAGTTAGTGGATGGTTCTTC. Drawing the rest from reference TRBV5-4 and TRBJ2-1, the complete variable domain is ETGVTQSPTHLIKTRGQQVTLRCSSQSGHNTVSWYQQALGQGPQFIFQYYREEENGRGNFPPRFSGLQFPNYSSELNVNALELDDSALYLCASSADPTSGRVSGWFFGPGTRLTVL.

V and J are TRBV5-4 and TRBJ2-1; a weak D match, TRBD1 (6 bases). The CDR3 covers 15 residues. Trimming cost V 3 bases and J 2 bases, with 12 bases left between them. In germline, CDR1 is SGHNT, CDR2 YYREEE (reference sequence). The CDR3 is CASSSYWDTYNEQFF. CDR3 coding DNA: TGTGCCAGCAGCTCCTACTGGGACACCTACAATGAGCAGTTCTTC.

This rearrangement joins TRBV4-3 to TRBJ2-7; TRBD1 agrees at 10 bases. The CDR3 spans 17 residues. From germline, CDR1 is LGHNA and CDR2 YSLEER. V dropped 2 bases and J dropped 2; count of bases not matched to a gene: 9. Written as DNA, the CDR3 is TGCGCCAGCAGCCAACTCGCCGGGACAGGGGACCCCTACGAGCAGTACTTC. It translates to CASSQLAGTGDPYEQYF.

This clone was observed a few times. V and J are TRBV6-1 and TRBJ2-1; D is possibly TRBD2 (5 bases). V lost 4 bases, J lost 4 bases, and 14 bases lay in between. CDR3 length: 15 amino acids. Germline-derived CDR1 and CDR2 are MNHNS and SASEGT. The CDR3 loop reads CASSGRRVLYNEQFF. For the CDR3, the DNA is TGTGCCAGCAGTGGGAGGCGAGTACTGTACAATGAGCAGTTCTTC.

The J gene is TRBJ2-3, the V gene TRBV6-5; 10 bases agree with TRBD1. Germline CDR1 reads MNHEY; CDR2 reads SVGAGI. V shed 5 bases and J 4 bases; nucleotides not matched to a gene: 3. The CDR3 contains 14 residues. CDR3 nucleotides: TGTGCCAGCAGTCCCGGACAGGGGGCAGATACGCAGTATTTT. Protein: CASSPGQGADTQYF.

The table lists this clone with a few counts. The rearrangement joins TRBV25-1 to TRBJ2-7; 8 positions match TRBD2. Trimming removed 2 bases from V and 0 bases from J; junction bases left unmatched: 3. This CDR3 is built from 15 residues. Per the germline V gene, CDR1 is MGHDK and CDR2 is SYGVNS. CDR3 residues: CASSEVGGDSYEQYF. As DNA, the CDR3 is TGTGCCAGCAGTGAAGTCGGGGGGGACTCCTACGAGCAGTACTTC.

The table lists this clone with a few counts. The chain couples TRBV4-3 to TRBJ2-1, with 12 bases lining up with TRBD2. CDR1 is LGHNA, CDR2 YSLEER, per germline. The trim removed 4 bases at V and 9 bases at J, leaving 10 bases unmatched. The CDR3 extends over 16 amino acids. This chain's CDR3 is CASSPQASGRDGEQFF. The CDR3 DNA follows: TGCGCCAGCAGCCCCCAGGCTAGCGGGAGGGACGGTGAGCAGTTCTTC.

The gene calls are TRBV13 and TRBJ2-7; 8 bases are a match to TRBD2. The ends lost 4 bases at V and 2 bases at J; junction bases unmatched: 16. The germline V gene has CDR1 PRHDT and CDR2 FYEKMQ (reference sequence). The length of the CDR3 is 18 residues. The CDR3 protein is CASSSPSLGGLGTYEQYF. The CDR3, as DNA: TGTGCCAGCAGCTCCCCATCACTAGGGGGACTAGGGACCTACGAGCAGTACTTC.

This chain links TRBV18 with TRBJ2-7; 7 nucleotides match TRBD1. Per germline, CDR1 KGHSH and CDR2 LQKENI. This CDR3 region has 11 residues. V gave up 8 bases and J gave up 6 bases; unmatched junction bases: 4. The DNA for the CDR3 is TGTGCCAGCACAACAGGGGCCGAGCAGTACTTC. This codes for CASTTGAEQYF.

This clone was detected a few times. The chain joins TRBV15 to TRBJ2-3; 12 positions agree with TRBD2. V shed 1 base, J shed 2 bases, and the junction held 7 bases outside the gene matches. The CDR3 is 18 residues long. The germline V gene has CDR1 LNHNV and CDR2 YYDKDF (reference sequence). The DNA for the CDR3 is TGTGCCACCAGCAGAGCGCGACTAGCGGGAGAGGTCACAGATACGCAGTATTTT. It codes for CATSRARLAGEVTDTQYF.

The chain carries TRBV30 and TRBJ1-5; 7 nucleotides align to TRBD1. The CDR3 loop spans 16 amino acids. Germline values: CDR1 GTSNPN, CDR2 SVGIG (reference sequence). Unmatched junction bases numbered 8, after V lost 2 bases and J lost 1 base. CDR3 region: CAWSKGATGSNQPQHF. CDR3 sequence (DNA): TGTGCCTGGAGTAAGGGGGCGACAGGAAGCAATCAGCCCCAGCATTTT.